The 32 T cell receptor beta chains in this list originate from one sample, sequenced in a study of shared T cell receptors in the human thymus. Here immunoSEQ multiplex PCR was the method, and the copy in TCRdb shows in-frame clones only, minus some. This sample has hundreds of thousands of clones; roughly 90% occur once, and the top ten carry 0.0095% to 0.012%. These data were likewise used in another study, on human thymus T cells.

Sequencing was carried out using thymocytes. The receptors originated from a boy under two years old with a congenital heart defect.

The chain employs TRBV14 and TRBJ1-1; weak D call: TRBD1 (6 bases). Germline loops: CDR1 SGHDN, CDR2 FVKESK. Trimming removed 0 bases at V and 4 bases at J, with 15 bases between. The CDR3 runs to 16 residues. The CDR3 region has the DNA TGTGCCAGCAGCCAAGATCCCTCAGGGGCGGGCACTGAAGCTTTCTTT. This codes for CASSQDPSGAGTEAFF.

The V call is TRBV27, the J call TRBJ2-1; D may be TRBD1 (6 bases). This CDR3 region has 20 residues. Germline CDR1 reads MNHEY; CDR2 reads SMNVEV (reference sequence). The V end lost 5 bases, the J end lost 2 bases, and 28 bases lay between the germline ends. The DNA of the CDR3 is TGTGCCAGCAGTCCCCCAACCTTCTCACAGGGAGAAAGAACCTACAATGAGCAGTTCTTC. Its translation: CASSPPTFSQGERTYNEQFF.

The chain links TRBV7-2 to TRBJ2-7, with 7 bases aligning to TRBD2. The CDR3 is made up of 16 amino acids. Trimming cost V 4 bases and J 0 bases; bases outside gene matches: 9. Looked up from germline, CDR1 is SGHTA and CDR2 is FQGNSA. CDR3 DNA: TGTGCCAGCAGCTCGAGAATAGCGGGTTCCTCCTACGAGCAGTACTTC. Protein: CASSSRIAGSSYEQYF.

The chain recombines TRBV19 with TRBJ2-1; 10 nucleotides match TRBD2. V was pared by 6 bases and J by 5 bases, with 25 bases of the junction left unmatched. Germline V gives CDR1 LNHDA, CDR2 SQIVND (reference sequence). There are 21 residues in the CDR3. In nucleotides, the CDR3 is TGTGCCAGTAGCACTCGACTAGCGGGCGAGACTTTTATTGCGTGGGACAATGAGCAGTTCTTC. Residues: CASSTRLAGETFIAWDNEQFF. Filled out from reference TRBV19 and TRBJ2-1, the complete variable domain reads DGGITQSPKYLFRKEGQNVTLSCEQNLNHDAMYWYRQDPGQGLRLIYYSQIVNDFQKGDIAEGYSVSREKKESFPLTVTSAQKNPTAFYLCASSTRLAGETFIAWDNEQFFGPGTRLTVL.

V and J are TRBV30 and TRBJ2-7, with 9 nucleotides matching TRBD1. The trim removed 0 bases at V and 0 bases at J, leaving 9 bases unmatched. Germline values: CDR1 GTSNPN, CDR2 SVGIG (reference sequence). The CDR3 spans 17 residues. CDR3: CAWSVMGQGMSSYEQYF. CDR3 bases: TGTGCCTGGAGTGTAATGGGACAGGGAATGAGCTCCTACGAGCAGTACTTC.

This sequence joins TRBV5-1 and TRBJ2-7; 12 bases map to TRBD2. The V and J ends lost 4 bases and 5 bases, in that order; junction bases with no gene match: 7. Looked up from germline, CDR1 is SGHRS and CDR2 is YFSETQ. The CDR3 has 15 residues. The CDR3 region has the DNA TGCGCCAGCAGCCCCTCTAGCGGGAGGGCCCACGAGCAGTACTTC. Residues: CASSPSSGRAHEQYF.

This clone turned up a few times. V and J are TRBV6-1 and TRBJ1-5; TRBD1 is a possible D gene (5 bases). This CDR3 has 15 residues. Trimming cost V 4 bases and J 0 bases, with 10 bases left between them. Germline V lookup: CDR1 MNHNS, CDR2 SASEGT. The CDR3 DNA is TGTGCCAGCAGTGTACCCAGGGATAGCAATCAGCCCCAGCATTTT. As protein: CASSVPRDSNQPQHF.

This CDR3 is CASSSLSGRESYEQYF. CDR3 DNA: TGTGCCAGCAGCTCCCTTAGCGGGAGAGAATCCTACGAGCAGTACTTC. The V gene is TRBV5-4, the J gene TRBJ2-7; 9 bases are shared with TRBD2. Per germline, CDR1 SGHNT and CDR2 YYREEE (reference sequence). This CDR3 region has 16 residues. V shed 3 bases and J 1 base; nucleotides not matched to a gene: 8.

This sequence joins TRBV5-6 and TRBJ2-5; TRBD1 aligns across 9 bases. Losses at the gene ends were 4 bases for V and 2 bases for J; bases not matched to a gene: 3. The germline V gene has CDR1 SGHDT and CDR2 YYEEEE. The CDR3 totals 14 residues. In DNA form, the CDR3 reads TGTGCCAGCAGCACCGACAGGGGGCAAGAGACCCAGTACTTC. Translated, it gives CASSTDRGQETQYF.

The chain couples TRBV27 to TRBJ2-7; 13 bases are a match to TRBD2. Germline loops: CDR1 MNHEY, CDR2 SMNVEV (reference sequence). This CDR3 spans 14 amino acids. Germline trimming cut 6 bases from V and 7 bases from J; bases unmatched to any gene: 6. The DNA of the CDR3 is TGTGCCAGCAGCCGGACTAGCGGGAGTTGGGAGCAGTACTTC. Protein: CASSRTSGSWEQYF.

In this sample, this clone turned up a few times. The gene calls are TRBV5-5 and TRBJ1-4, with unresolved D. Germline V gene sequence: CDR1 SGHKS, CDR2 YYEKEE (reference sequence). This CDR3 has 14 residues. V was cut by 0 bases and J by 4 bases, with 7 bases left in between. This chain's CDR3 is CASSLVQLNEKLFF. The DNA for the CDR3 is TGTGCCAGCAGCTTGGTACAGCTTAATGAAAAACTGTTTTTT.

V and J are TRBV28 and TRBJ2-3, with TRBD2 matching 14 bases. The V gene end was trimmed by 5 bases and the J gene end by 2 bases; junction bases not matched to a gene: 9. CDR3 length equals 18 residues. Germline CDR1 and CDR2: MDHEN and SYDVKM. As DNA, the CDR3 is TGTGCCAGCAGTCCTCCGGGACTAGCGGGAGTTCACACAGATACGCAGTATTTT. Protein sequence: CASSPPGLAGVHTDTQYF. Supplemented by reference TRBV28 and TRBJ2-3, the full variable domain reads DVKVTQSSRYLVKRTGEKVFLECVQDMDHENMFWYRQDPGLGLRLIYFSYDVKMKEKGDIPEGYSVSREKKERFSLILESASTNQTSMYLCASSPPGLAGVHTDTQYFGPGTRLTVL.

The CDR3 sequence is CASSQAGAGANTGELFF. CDR3 DNA: TGTGCCAGCAGCCAAGCTGGGGCGGGGGCGAACACCGGGGAGCTGTTTTTT. The V call is TRBV4-2, the J call TRBJ2-2; TRBD2 matches 7 bases. Trimming removed 1 base from V and 0 bases from J; junction bases left unmatched: 5. The CDR3 has 17 amino acids. Germline V gene sequence: CDR1 LGHNA, CDR2 YNFKEQ.

The V gene is TRBV5-6, the J gene TRBJ2-3, with 8 positions matching TRBD1. The trim removed 2 bases at V and 4 bases at J, leaving 6 bases unmatched. Germline values: CDR1 SGHDT, CDR2 YYEEEE. This CDR3 comprises 15 residues. CDR3 nucleotides: TGTGCCAGCAGCTTTGGAGGACAGGGACCAGATACGCAGTATTTT. Translation gives CASSFGGQGPDTQYF.

The chain combines TRBV5-6 with TRBJ2-1; 10 bases match TRBD2. The germline V gene encodes CDR1 SGHDT and CDR2 YYEEEE. The CDR3 has 16 residues. The V gene end was trimmed by 3 bases and the J gene end by 4 bases; junction bases not matched to a gene: 7. The CDR3: CASSWVAGGGYNEQFF. The CDR3 coding sequence is TGTGCCAGCAGCTGGGTAGCGGGAGGAGGGTACAATGAGCAGTTCTTC.

The chain is built from TRBV7-2 and TRBJ2-7, with D perhaps TRBD2 (5 bases). This CDR3 is built from 11 residues. Deletions cut 6 bases from V and 6 bases from J, with 9 bases between. The V gene's germline CDR1 is SGHTA and CDR2 FQGNSA. The CDR3 sequence: CASRLGGEQYF. CDR3 sequence (DNA): TGTGCCAGCAGACTAGGTGGCGAGCAGTACTTC.

The chain couples TRBV5-6 to TRBJ2-1; 7 bases agree with TRBD1. With 5 bases clipped from V and 0 bases from J, the junction kept 8 bases outside the gene matches. The germline CDR1 and CDR2 sequences are SGHDT and YYEEEE. The CDR3 has 16 residues. CDR3 in amino acids: CASSPQDRSSYNEQFF. The CDR3 coding sequence is TGTGCCAGCAGTCCCCAGGACAGGAGCTCCTACAATGAGCAGTTCTTC.

The rearrangement links TRBV11-2 to TRBJ2-7, with 12 bases aligning to TRBD1. Trimming removed 5 bases from V and 5 bases from J; junction bases left unmatched: 4. Germline values: CDR1 SGHAT, CDR2 FQNNGV. CDR3 length: 14 amino acids. CDR3 DNA sequence: TGTGCCAGCAGCCAGGGACAGGGGGCCCACGAGCAGTACTTC. It translates to CASSQGQGAHEQYF.

In its sample, this clone was seen once. This chain connects TRBV11-2 to TRBJ2-7, with 12 positions matching TRBD2. Germline V gene sequence: CDR1 SGHAT, CDR2 FQNNGV. CDR3 length equals 17 residues. The J segment lost 5 bases and the V segment lost 4 bases, leaving 12 bases of the junction unmatched. CDR3 protein: CASSYRLAGEDVHEQYF. The CDR3 DNA follows: TGTGCCAGCAGCTACCGACTAGCGGGAGAGGACGTTCACGAGCAGTACTTC. Based on the CDR3 plus reference TRBV11-2 and TRBJ2-7, the full variable domain is EAGVAQSPRYKIIEKRQSVAFWCNPISGHATLYWYQQILGQGPKLLIQFQNNGVVDDSQLPKDRFSAERLKGVDSTLKIQPAKLEDSAVYLCASSYRLAGEDVHEQYFGPGTRLTVT.

The chain recombines TRBV19 with TRBJ1-4, with 10 bases identical to TRBD1. The junction had 6 bases not matched to a gene; V was cut back by 6 bases and J by 5 bases. CDR3 length equals 15 residues. Germline V gene data show CDR1 as LNHDA and CDR2 as SQIVND (reference sequence). The CDR3 spells CASRRGQGKNEKLFF. CDR3 nucleotides: TGTGCCAGTAGGAGGGGACAGGGGAAAAATGAAAAACTGTTTTTT.

The rearrangement uses TRBV2 and TRBJ2-1; 10 bases are a match to TRBD2. CDR1 and CDR2 from the germline V gene are SNHLY and FYNNEI. The CDR3 spans 17 residues. The V gene end was trimmed by 4 bases and the J gene end by 9 bases; junction bases not matched to a gene: 15. The CDR3 spells CASSAQYRLAGVGEQFF. Written as DNA, the CDR3 is TGTGCCAGCAGTGCCCAGTATCGGCTAGCGGGAGTCGGTGAGCAGTTCTTC.

The V and J genes are TRBV12-5 and TRBJ2-1, with D perhaps TRBD1 (5 bases). The germline V gene has CDR1 LGHNT and CDR2 FRNRAP. V was shortened by 5 bases and J by 5 bases, with 13 bases between the two germline ends. The CDR3 extends over 14 amino acids. The DNA for the CDR3 is TGTGCTAGTGGTCTACCTAGACAGAACAATGAGCAGTTCTTC. Translated, it gives CASGLPRQNNEQFF.

The V and J genes are TRBV11-2 and TRBJ2-7, with 7 bases identical to TRBD1. The CDR3 covers 15 residues. V gave up 4 bases and J gave up 5 bases; unmatched junction bases: 11. CDR1 is SGHAT, CDR2 FQNNGV, per germline. CDR3 DNA: TGTGCCAGCAGCTACCCGGACAGGCACCCCGACGAGCAGTACTTC. It encodes CASSYPDRHPDEQYF.

V and J are TRBV4-2 and TRBJ2-7, with TRBD2 matching 11 bases. The CDR3 loop spans 14 amino acids. The germline CDR1 and CDR2 sequences are LGHNA and YNFKEQ. The V segment lost 4 bases and the J segment 6 bases; nucleotides outside the gene matches: 5. The CDR3, as DNA: TGTGCCAGCAGCCTCCTAGCGGGAGGATCCGAGCAGTACTTC. Translated: CASSLLAGGSEQYF.

The genes are TRBV19 and TRBJ1-2; D is possibly TRBD1 (6 bases). Trimming left V 5 bases short and J 10 bases short, with 17 bases between. CDR3 size: 13 residues. Germline CDR1 reads LNHDA; CDR2 reads SQIVND (reference sequence). The CDR3, as DNA: TGTGCCAGTAGTCTTGGACAGCGCGGAGCCTACACCTTC. Translating it yields CASSLGQRGAYTF.

This clone was seen a handful of times. The CDR3 loop is CASSPLLAGLSTDTQYF. CDR3 DNA sequence: TGCGCCAGCAGTCCCCTCCTAGCGGGACTCAGCACAGATACGCAGTATTTT. This rearrangement joins TRBV10-1 to TRBJ2-3; 9 bases agree with TRBD2. The CDR3 is 17 residues long. CDR1 WNHNN and CDR2 SYGVQD come from the germline V gene (reference sequence). J was trimmed by 0 bases and V by 5 bases; bases with no gene match: 9.

V usage is TRBV11-1 and J usage is TRBJ1-3; no clear D gene. The CDR3 runs to 14 residues. The germline CDR1 and CDR2 sequences are SGHAT and FQDESV (reference sequence). Trimming cost V 5 bases and J 0 bases, with 8 bases left between them. This CDR3 is CASSLRYSGNTIYF. DNA of the CDR3: TGTGCCAGCAGCCTCCGCTACTCTGGAAACACCATATATTTT.

The chain employs TRBV18 and TRBJ2-7, with TRBD2 matching 8 bases. Germline CDR1 is KGHSH and CDR2 is LQKENI. This CDR3 has 16 residues. V dropped 2 bases and J dropped 4; count of bases not matched to a gene: 10. CDR3 nucleotide sequence: TGTGCCAGCTCACCATCAAAGCGGGAGTCAAGGTACGAGCAGTACTTC. Amino acid sequence: CASSPSKRESRYEQYF.

The V gene is TRBV6-6, the J gene TRBJ2-3; D possibly corresponds to TRBD2 (5 bases). The V end lost 6 bases, the J end lost 3 bases, and 13 bases lay between the germline ends. This CDR3 is 14 amino acids long. Germline CDR1 MNHNY, CDR2 SVGAGI (reference sequence). CDR3 coding DNA: TGTGCCAGCAGCTCCACTAGTGTGACAGATACGCAGTATTTT. Protein sequence: CASSSTSVTDTQYF.

The rearrangement joins TRBV27 to TRBJ2-7; weak D call: TRBD2 (6 bases). The CDR3 spans 12 residues. V lost 5 bases and J 3 bases, leaving 8 bases between the germline ends. The V gene's germline CDR1 is MNHEY and CDR2 SMNVEV (reference sequence). CDR3 sequence: CASSPGLYEQYF. CDR3 coding DNA: TGTGCCAGCAGTCCGGGACTCTACGAGCAGTACTTC.

V and J are TRBV4-3 and TRBJ2-7; unclear D gene. The CDR3 is 13 amino acids. Germline V gene data show CDR1 as LGHNA and CDR2 as YSLEER. Deletions cut 1 base from V and 3 bases from J, with 7 bases between. For the CDR3, the DNA is TGCGCCAGCAGCCAAGGCCGGGTCTACGAGCAGTACTTC. This gives the protein CASSQGRVYEQYF.

This clone was counted a single time. This chain uses TRBV19 with TRBJ2-2, with 7 positions matching TRBD1. CDR3 size: 15 residues. The trim removed 5 bases at V and 7 bases at J, leaving 10 bases unmatched. The germline gives CDR1 LNHDA, CDR2 SQIVND (reference sequence). The CDR3 DNA follows: TGTGCCAGTAGTTCGGGACAGAGGGGGAACGGGGAGCTGTTTTTT. This sequence encodes CASSSGQRGNGELFF. Drawing the rest from reference TRBV19 and TRBJ2-2, the complete variable domain is DGGITQSPKYLFRKEGQNVTLSCEQNLNHDAMYWYRQDPGQGLRLIYYSQIVNDFQKGDIAEGYSVSREKKESFPLTVTSAQKNPTAFYLCASSSGQRGNGELFFGEGSRLTVL.